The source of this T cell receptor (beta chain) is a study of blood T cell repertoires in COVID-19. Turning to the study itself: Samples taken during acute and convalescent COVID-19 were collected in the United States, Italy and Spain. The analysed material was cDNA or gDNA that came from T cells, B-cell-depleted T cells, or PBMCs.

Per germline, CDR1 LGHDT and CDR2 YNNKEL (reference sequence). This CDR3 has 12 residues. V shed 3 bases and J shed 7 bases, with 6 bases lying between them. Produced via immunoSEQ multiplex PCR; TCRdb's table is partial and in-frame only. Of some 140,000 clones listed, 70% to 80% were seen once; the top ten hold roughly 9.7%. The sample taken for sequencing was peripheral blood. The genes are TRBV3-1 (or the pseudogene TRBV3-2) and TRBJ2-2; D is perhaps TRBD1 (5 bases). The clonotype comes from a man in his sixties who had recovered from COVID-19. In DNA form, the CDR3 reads TGTGCCAGCAGCCATCAGGGCGGGGAGCTGTTTTTT. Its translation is CASSHQGGELFF.